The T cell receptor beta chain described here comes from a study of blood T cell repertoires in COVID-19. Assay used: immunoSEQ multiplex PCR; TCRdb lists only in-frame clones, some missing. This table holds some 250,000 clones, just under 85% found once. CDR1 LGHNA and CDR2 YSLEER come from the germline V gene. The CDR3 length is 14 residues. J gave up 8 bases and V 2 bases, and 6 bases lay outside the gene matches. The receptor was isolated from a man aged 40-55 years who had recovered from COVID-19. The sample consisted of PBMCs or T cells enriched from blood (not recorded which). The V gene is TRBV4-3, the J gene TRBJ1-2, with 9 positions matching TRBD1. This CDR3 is CASSQPGTGIGYTF. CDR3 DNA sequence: TGCGCCAGCAGCCAACCCGGGACAGGGATCGGCTACACCTTC.